This is a list of T cell receptor beta chains from one sample in a study of radiation and T cells in renal cell carcinoma. Clones were sequenced by immunoSEQ multiplex PCR, and TCRdb holds only the in-frame ones, with some missing. The sample consists of roughly 150,000 clones, 88% of them appearing once. The sample here was blood, taken from a patient whose treatment included radiotherapy and nephrectomy. These TCRs come from a woman in her 70s with renal cell carcinoma. CDR3s include the opening cysteine and the closing phenylalanine or tryptophan. Each record gives: D gene, V gene, clone size, J gene, CDR3 length, CDR3 DNA, CDR3 protein. D genes are given only for firm matches. Clone size is shown for a subset of rows, as once, few, many or a class of expanded clone.

TRBD1	TRBV11-2	.	TRBJ2-7	14	TGTGCCAGCAGCTTACGGGACAGGGCTCACGAGCAGTACTTC	CASSLRDRAHEQYF
.	TRBV10-3	.	TRBJ2-1	15	TGTGCCATCAGTGAGTCGGGGGCCTCCTACAATGAGCAGTTCTTC	CAISESGASYNEQFF
.	TRBV28	.	TRBJ2-2	14	TGTGCCAGCAGTTGGGGGGGCAACACCGGGGAGCTGTTTTTT	CASSWGGNTGELFF
TRBD1	TRBV19	.	TRBJ1-2	14	TGTGCCAGTAGGCTACAGGGGCCGGTAATTGGCTACACCTTC	CASRLQGPVIGYTF
.	TRBV11-1	.	TRBJ2-1	16	TGTGCCAGCAGAGGGTCGAGGGTGGACTCCTACAATGAGCAGTTCTTC	CASRGSRVDSYNEQFF
TRBD2	TRBV28	.	TRBJ2-3	14	TGTGCCAGCACTCTTAGCGGGGGCACAGATACGCAGTATTTT	CASTLSGGTDTQYF
TRBD1	TRBV30	.	TRBJ2-7	13	TGTGCCTGGAGATACCAGGGGGTATACGAGCAGTACTTC	CAWRYQGVYEQYF
.	TRBV6-6	few	TRBJ2-1	13	TGTGCCAGCAGTTACTCCCGGGTCAATGAGCAGTTCTTC	CASSYSRVNEQFF
.	TRBV5-4	once	TRBJ1-4	14	TGTGCCAGCAGCTTAGGGGCACAGAATGAAAAACTGTTTTTT	CASSLGAQNEKLFF
.	TRBV4-2	.	TRBJ1-2	15	TGTGCCAGCAGCCAAGTCCGGGGGCAAGACTATGGCTACACCTTC	CASSQVRGQDYGYTF
.	TRBV27	.	TRBJ1-4	13	TGTGCCAGCAGTTTTTCGGGCACCAAAAAACTGTTTTTT	CASSFSGTKKLFF
.	TRBV2	.	TRBJ2-5	13	TGTGCCAGCAGTGAGTCCCGGGGGGAGACCCAGTACTTC	CASSESRGETQYF
.	TRBV27	.	TRBJ1-6	12	TGTGCCAGCAGTTCCAGGGTTTCACCCCTCCACTTT	CASSSRVSPLHF
.	TRBV19	.	TRBJ1-2	15	TGTGCCAGTAGTATAGGGCGCGAGGTTCGCTATGGCTACACCTTC	CASSIGREVRYGYTF
.	TRBV7-9	.	TRBJ2-6	15	TGTGCCAGCAGCTTAGACGCTGCTGGGGCCAACGTCCTGACTTTC	CASSLDAAGANVLTF
.	TRBV30	few	TRBJ1-4	13	TGTGCCTGGAGTGTAACTGGGATTGAAAAACTGTTTTTT	CAWSVTGIEKLFF
.	TRBV19	.	TRBJ1-2	16	TGTGCCAGTAGTATAGATTTAAAAAGAGGAATTCACGGCTACACCTTC	CASSIDLKRGIHGYTF
TRBD2	TRBV4-2	.	TRBJ2-1	18	TGTGCCAGCAGCCAAGATATGTTCGGGGGGGCCTCCTACAATGAGCAGTTCTTC	CASSQDMFGGASYNEQFF
.	TRBV4-1	.	TRBJ1-1	16	TGCGCCAGCAGCCAAGAGGGGTCGACCCTGGTCACTGAAGCTTTCTTT	CASSQEGSTLVTEAFF
TRBD1	TRBV2	.	TRBJ1-2	14	TGTGCCAGCAGTGTTTGGGGTGGACAGGAACGCTACACCTTC	CASSVWGGQERYTF
.	TRBV5-1	.	TRBJ2-1	11	TGCGCCAGCTCCTGGGCCGATGAGCAGTTCTTC	CASSWADEQFF
.	TRBV5-4	.	TRBJ1-1	14	TGTGCCAGCAGTTGGAGGGGAAAGGGGACTGAAGCTTTCTTT	CASSWRGKGTEAFF
.	TRBV19	.	TRBJ1-3	15	TGTGCCAGTAGCACCGGGACTTTATCTGGAAACACCATATATTTT	CASSTGTLSGNTIYF
.	TRBV6-6	.	TRBJ1-1	14	TGTGCCAGCAGTACAGGAAATCGGAACACTGAAGCTTTCTTT	CASSTGNRNTEAFF
.	TRBV15	.	TRBJ1-2	15	TGTGCCACCAGAGAAGGACCCGGGACACCCTATGGCTACACCTTC	CATREGPGTPYGYTF
.	TRBV10-2	.	TRBJ2-6	13	TGCGCCAGCGCAGGGCCCGGGGCCAACGTCCTGACTTTC	CASAGPGANVLTF
TRBD1	TRBV28	.	TRBJ1-6	14	TGTGCCAGCAGTTTGCGAGGACAGGCCTCACCCCTCCACTTT	CASSLRGQASPLHF